This TCR beta chain was documented in a study of cytomegalovirus exposure and HLA in healthy donors. V lost 4 bases and J lost 5; bases outside the gene matches: 7. The CDR3 runs to 16 residues. In germline, CDR1 is SEHNR, CDR2 FQNEAQ (reference sequence). Primers: 60 Vbeta forward and 13 Jbeta reverse. Clones were read by immunoSEQ multiplex PCR, and TCRdb kept only the in-frame ones, dropping some. The sample lists 150,000 or so clones, over 60% occurring once. This clone has only a few counts. This clonotype was sampled from a male donor in good health and CMV-seronegative. The V gene is TRBV7-9, the J gene TRBJ2-2; TRBD1 matches at 10 bases. Sequenced: PBMCs. The CDR3 sequence is CASSSRDRGGTGELFF. The CDR3, as DNA: TGTGCCAGCAGCTCACGGGACAGGGGAGGGACCGGGGAGCTGTTTTTT. The whole variable domain, remainder taken from reference TRBV7-9 and TRBJ2-2, is DTGVSQNPRHKITKRGQNVTFRCDPISEHNRLYWYRQTLGQGPEFLTYFQNEAQLEKSRLLSDRFSAERPKGSFSTLEIQRTEQGDSAMYLCASSSRDRGGTGELFFGEGSRLTVL.